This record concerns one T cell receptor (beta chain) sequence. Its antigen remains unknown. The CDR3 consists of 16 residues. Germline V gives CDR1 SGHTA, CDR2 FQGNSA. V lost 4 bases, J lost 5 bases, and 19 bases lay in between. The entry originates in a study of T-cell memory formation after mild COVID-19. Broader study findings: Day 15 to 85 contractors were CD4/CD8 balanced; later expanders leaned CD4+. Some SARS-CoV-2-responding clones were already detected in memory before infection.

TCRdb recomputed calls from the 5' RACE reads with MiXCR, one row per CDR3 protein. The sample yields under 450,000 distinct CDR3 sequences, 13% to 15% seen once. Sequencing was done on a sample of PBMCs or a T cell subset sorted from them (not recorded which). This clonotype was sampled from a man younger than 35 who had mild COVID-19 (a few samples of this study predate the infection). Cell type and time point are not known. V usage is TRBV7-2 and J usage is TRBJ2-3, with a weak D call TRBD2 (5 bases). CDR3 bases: TGTGCCAGCAGCTCCATAGGCGGGCTCTCCGTAGATACGCAGTATTTT. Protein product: CASSSIGGLSVDTQYF.